These 14 T cell receptor beta chains came from one sample sequenced in a study of blood T cell repertoires in COVID-19. Data came from immunoSEQ multiplex PCR; TCRdb stores just in-frame clones and leaves some out. The repertoire consists of about 270,000 clones, with approximately 90% occurring once and the leading ten covering under 3%. Material: PBMCs or T cells enriched from blood (not recorded which). The receptors come from a woman in her 40s with acute COVID-19.

The CDR3 spells CASSRGDRDRGTYGYTF. CDR3 nucleotides: TGCGCCAGCAGCCGGGGCGACAGGGATAGAGGGACCTATGGCTACACCTTC. V usage is TRBV5-1 and J usage is TRBJ1-2, with 7 bases aligning to TRBD1. The J segment lost 4 bases and the V segment lost 4 bases, leaving 16 bases of the junction unmatched. This CDR3 is built from 17 residues. CDR1 and CDR2 from the germline V gene are SGHRS and YFSETQ.

V is TRBV19 and J is TRBJ2-2, with TRBD1 matching over 8 bases. The CDR3 is 17 amino acids. Losses at the gene ends were 4 bases for V and 4 bases for J; bases not matched to a gene: 11. The germline gives CDR1 LNHDA, CDR2 SQIVND (reference sequence). The CDR3 nucleotides read TGTGCCAGTAGTAGAACGGGGACAGGCGTTGTCACCGGGGAGCTGTTTTTT. Its translation: CASSRTGTGVVTGELFF.

The rearrangement joins TRBV9 to TRBJ2-7; 13 positions agree with TRBD2. After removal of 4 bases from V and 7 bases from J, the junction contained 8 bases not matched to a gene. CDR1 is SGDLS and CDR2 is YYNGEE in the germline V gene. The CDR3 spans 15 residues. CDR3 DNA sequence: TGTGCCAGCAGCTCCGGACTAGCGGGAGTCAGGGAGCAGTACTTC. Amino acid sequence: CASSSGLAGVREQYF.

The rearrangement links TRBV3-1 (or the pseudogene TRBV3-2) to TRBJ1-1, with a possible D match to TRBD1 (5 bases). Germline V gene data show CDR1 as LGHDT and CDR2 as YNNKEL (reference sequence). This CDR3 is 15 amino acids long. V lost 0 bases and J 4 bases, leaving 12 bases between the germline ends. CDR3 nucleotide sequence: TGTGCCAGCAGCCAAGAACCCAGGGCGGTCACTGAAGCTTTCTTT. It codes for CASSQEPRAVTEAFF.

The rearrangement links TRBV7-9 to TRBJ2-7; D is perhaps TRBD2 (8 bases). CDR3 length equals 17 residues. In germline, CDR1 is SEHNR, CDR2 FQNEAQ (reference sequence). Deletions cut 6 bases from V and 2 bases from J, with 23 bases between. CDR3: CASRGTEQGAGAYEQYF. DNA for the CDR3: TGTGCCAGCAGAGGGACAGAACAAGGAGCGGGGGCCTACGAGCAGTACTTC.

The chain links TRBV19 to TRBJ1-5; D not certain. CDR3 length equals 13 residues. V shed 4 bases and J shed 6 bases, with 10 bases lying between them. Looked up from germline, CDR1 is LNHDA and CDR2 is SQIVND (reference sequence). CDR3 amino acids: CASSTERSQPQHF. As DNA, the CDR3 is TGTGCCAGTAGTACGGAACGGAGTCAGCCCCAGCATTTT.

V is TRBV2 and J is TRBJ1-5; D call uncertain. The CDR3 loop spans 17 amino acids. Trimming removed 1 base at V and 1 base at J, with 14 bases between. Per the germline V gene, CDR1 is SNHLY and CDR2 is FYNNEI. The chain's CDR3 is CASSEGRPIRSNQPQHF. In DNA, the CDR3 is TGTGCCAGCAGTGAAGGCAGGCCGATAAGGAGCAATCAGCCCCAGCATTTT. The full variable domain, completed using reference TRBV2 and TRBJ1-5, is EPEVTQTPSHQVTQMGQEVILRCVPISNHLYFYWYRQILGQKVEFLVSFYNNEISEKSEIFDDQFSVERPDGSNFTLKIRSTKLEDSAMYFCASSEGRPIRSNQPQHFGDGTRLSIL.

This chain connects TRBV29-1 to TRBJ2-1, with 10 bases aligning to TRBD2. This CDR3 is 15 amino acids long. From germline, CDR1 is SQVTM and CDR2 ANQGSEA. V was clipped by 1 base and J by 5 bases; unmatched bases: 5. This CDR3 is CSVEGSSGRDNEQFF. As DNA, the CDR3 is TGCAGCGTTGAAGGGTCTAGCGGGAGAGACAATGAGCAGTTCTTC.

This chain joins TRBV2 and TRBJ1-2; D possibly corresponds to TRBD1 (5 bases). The CDR3 runs 14 residues. With 2 bases removed from V and 7 bases from J, the gap between germline ends came to 14 bases. Germline CDR1 and CDR2: SNHLY and FYNNEI. CDR3 protein: CASSESGRESGYTF. The CDR3 DNA follows: TGTGCCAGCAGTGAATCGGGCAGGGAATCTGGCTACACCTTC.

The rearrangement uses TRBV12-3 or TRBV12-4 and TRBJ1-2; D is unclear. The CDR3 consists of 13 residues. The V end lost 0 bases, the J end lost 3 bases, and 5 bases lay between the germline ends. CDR3 DNA sequence: TGTGCCAGCAGTTTAGCGCTATACTATGGCTACACCTTC. Translating it yields CASSLALYYGYTF.

This chain connects TRBV5-6 to TRBJ1-3, with D perhaps matching TRBD1 (5 bases). V lost 4 bases and J 4 bases, leaving 15 bases between the germline ends. Germline CDR1 SGHDT, CDR2 YYEEEE. The CDR3 has 15 residues. The CDR3 DNA reads TGTGCCAGCAGCAGAATCCAGGGTGCAGGAAACACCATATATTTT. Translation gives CASSRIQGAGNTIYF.

This rearrangement joins TRBV7-2 to TRBJ1-4; 8 bases agree with TRBD1. The germline CDR1 and CDR2 sequences are SGHTA and FQGNSA. After removal of 4 bases from V and 3 bases from J, the junction contained 1 base not matched to a gene. This CDR3 contains 14 residues. This chain's CDR3 is CASSWTGPNEKLFF. Here the CDR3 DNA reads TGTGCCAGCAGCTGGACAGGGCCTAATGAAAAACTGTTTTTT.

The chain joins TRBV29-1 to TRBJ1-1; 7 bases map to TRBD1. CDR1 SQVTM and CDR2 ANQGSEA come from the germline V gene. This CDR3 has 12 amino acids. V lost 7 bases, J lost 7 bases, and 9 bases stayed unmatched. This CDR3 reads CSGHRGSSEAFF. CDR3 bases: TGCAGCGGACACAGGGGAAGCAGTGAAGCTTTCTTT.

J is TRBJ2-5 and V is TRBV19, with D perhaps TRBD2 (5 bases). The V end lost 5 bases, the J end lost 5 bases, and 21 bases lay between the germline ends. The CDR3 sequence is 16 residues long. Germline CDR1 and CDR2: LNHDA and SQIVND (reference sequence). CDR3 nucleotides: TGTGCCAGTAGTTTCACGGCCCGGGGTTACGGGGAGACCCAGTACTTC. This codes for CASSFTARGYGETQYF.